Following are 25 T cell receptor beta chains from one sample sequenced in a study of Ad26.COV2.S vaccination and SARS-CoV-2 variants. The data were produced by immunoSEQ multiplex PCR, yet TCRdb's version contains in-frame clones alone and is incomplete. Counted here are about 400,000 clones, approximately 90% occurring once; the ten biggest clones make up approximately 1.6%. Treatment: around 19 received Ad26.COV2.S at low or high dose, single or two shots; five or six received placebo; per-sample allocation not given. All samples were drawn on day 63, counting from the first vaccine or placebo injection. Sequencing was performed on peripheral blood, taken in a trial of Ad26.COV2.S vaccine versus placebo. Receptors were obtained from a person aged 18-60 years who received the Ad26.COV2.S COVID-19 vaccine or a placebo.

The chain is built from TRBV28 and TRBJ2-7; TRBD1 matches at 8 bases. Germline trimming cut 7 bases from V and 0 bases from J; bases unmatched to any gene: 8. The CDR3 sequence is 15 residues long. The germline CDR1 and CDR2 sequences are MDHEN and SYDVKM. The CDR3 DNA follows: TGTGCCAGCAAGTTCGGACAGGGCAGCTCCTACGAGCAGTACTTC. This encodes CASKFGQGSSYEQYF.

DNA for the CDR3: TGTGCCAGCAGCCAACGGGCGGTCCTCTACGAGCAGTACTTC. This translates into CASSQRAVLYEQYF. The chain uses TRBV14 and TRBJ2-7; D call uncertain. The germline V and J ends were trimmed by 2 bases and 3 bases, with 11 bases remaining between them. Germline V CDR1 and CDR2: SGHDN, FVKESK. The CDR3 extends over 14 amino acids.

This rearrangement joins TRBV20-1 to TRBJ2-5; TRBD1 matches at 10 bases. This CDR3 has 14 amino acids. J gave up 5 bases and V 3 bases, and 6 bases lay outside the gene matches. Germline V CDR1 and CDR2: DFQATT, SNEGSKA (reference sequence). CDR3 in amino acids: CSASRDRGPETQYF. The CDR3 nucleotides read TGCAGTGCTAGTCGGGACAGGGGACCGGAGACCCAGTACTTC.

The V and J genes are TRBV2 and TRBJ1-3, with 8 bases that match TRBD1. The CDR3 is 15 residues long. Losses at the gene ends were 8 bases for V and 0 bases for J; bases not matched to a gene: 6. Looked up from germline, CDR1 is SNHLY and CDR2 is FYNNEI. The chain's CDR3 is CASDNRGSSGNTIYF. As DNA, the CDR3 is TGTGCCAGCGATAACAGGGGGTCCTCTGGAAACACCATATATTTT.

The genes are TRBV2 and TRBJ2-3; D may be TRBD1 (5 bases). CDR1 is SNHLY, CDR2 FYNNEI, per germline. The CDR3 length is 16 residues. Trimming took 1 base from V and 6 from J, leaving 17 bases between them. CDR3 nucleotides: TGTGCCAGCAGTGAAGGTACAGGCTCCCTCACTGATACGCAGTATTTT. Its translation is CASSEGTGSLTDTQYF.

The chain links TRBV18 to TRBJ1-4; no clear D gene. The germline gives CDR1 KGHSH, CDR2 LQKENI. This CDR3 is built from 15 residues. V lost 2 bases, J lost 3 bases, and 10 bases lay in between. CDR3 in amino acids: CASSPGHSPNEKLFF. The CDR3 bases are TGTGCCAGCTCACCAGGGCACAGTCCTAATGAAAAACTGTTTTTT. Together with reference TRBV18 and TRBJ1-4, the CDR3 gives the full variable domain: NAGVMQNPRHLVRRRGQEARLRCSPMKGHSHVYWYRQLPEEGLKFMVYLQKENIIDESGMPKERFSAEFPKEGPSILRIQQVVRGDSAAYFCASSPGHSPNEKLFFGSGTQLSVL.

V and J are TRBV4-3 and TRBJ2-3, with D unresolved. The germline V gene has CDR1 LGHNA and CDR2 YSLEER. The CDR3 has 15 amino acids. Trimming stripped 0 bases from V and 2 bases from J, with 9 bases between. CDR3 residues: CASSQDAGDTDTQYF. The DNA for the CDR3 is TGCGCCAGCAGCCAAGACGCCGGAGACACAGATACGCAGTATTTT.

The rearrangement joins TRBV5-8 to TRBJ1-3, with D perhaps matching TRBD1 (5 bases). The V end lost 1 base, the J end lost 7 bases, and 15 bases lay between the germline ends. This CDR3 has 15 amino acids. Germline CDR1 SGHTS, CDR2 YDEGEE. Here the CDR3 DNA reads TGTGCCAGCAGCTTGAAGGGACTCGCCACGAACACCATATATTTT. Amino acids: CASSLKGLATNTIYF.

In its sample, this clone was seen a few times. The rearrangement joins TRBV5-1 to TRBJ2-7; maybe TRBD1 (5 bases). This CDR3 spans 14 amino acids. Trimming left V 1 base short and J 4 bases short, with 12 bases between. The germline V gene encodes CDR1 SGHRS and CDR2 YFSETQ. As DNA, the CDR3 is TGCGCCAGCAGCTTGACGGTCCAGGGTTACGAGCAGTACTTC. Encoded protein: CASSLTVQGYEQYF.

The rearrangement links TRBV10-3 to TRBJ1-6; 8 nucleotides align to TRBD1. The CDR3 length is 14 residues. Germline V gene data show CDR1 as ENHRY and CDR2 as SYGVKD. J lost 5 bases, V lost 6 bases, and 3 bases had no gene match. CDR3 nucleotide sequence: TGTGCCATCAGCCAGGACAGGGATAATTCACCCCTCCACTTT. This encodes CAISQDRDNSPLHF.

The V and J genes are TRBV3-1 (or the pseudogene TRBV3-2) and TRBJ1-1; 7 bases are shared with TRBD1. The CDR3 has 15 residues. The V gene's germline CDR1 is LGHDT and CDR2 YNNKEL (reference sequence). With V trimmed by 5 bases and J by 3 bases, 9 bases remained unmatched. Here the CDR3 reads CASSKNRGGYTEAFF. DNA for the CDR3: TGTGCCAGCAGCAAAAACAGGGGTGGGTACACTGAAGCTTTCTTT.

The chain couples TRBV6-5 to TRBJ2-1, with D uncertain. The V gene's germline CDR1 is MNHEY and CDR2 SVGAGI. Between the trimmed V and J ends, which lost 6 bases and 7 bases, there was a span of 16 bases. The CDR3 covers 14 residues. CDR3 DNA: TGTGCCAGCAGGACGGCCCATTTGGGGAATGAGCAGTTCTTC. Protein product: CASRTAHLGNEQFF.

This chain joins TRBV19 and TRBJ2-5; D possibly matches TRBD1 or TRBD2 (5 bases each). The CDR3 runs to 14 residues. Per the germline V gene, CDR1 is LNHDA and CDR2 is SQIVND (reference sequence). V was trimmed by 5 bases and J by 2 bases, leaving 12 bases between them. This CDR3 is CASSPGTDQETQYF. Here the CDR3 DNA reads TGTGCCAGTAGTCCCGGGACGGATCAAGAGACCCAGTACTTC.

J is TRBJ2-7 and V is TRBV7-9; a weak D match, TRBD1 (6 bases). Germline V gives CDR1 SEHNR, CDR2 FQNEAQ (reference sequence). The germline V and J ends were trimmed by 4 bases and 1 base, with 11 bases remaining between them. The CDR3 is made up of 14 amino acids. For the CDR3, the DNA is TGTGCCAGCAGCTCGGTCAGGGGTTCCTACGAGCAGTACTTC. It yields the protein CASSSVRGSYEQYF.

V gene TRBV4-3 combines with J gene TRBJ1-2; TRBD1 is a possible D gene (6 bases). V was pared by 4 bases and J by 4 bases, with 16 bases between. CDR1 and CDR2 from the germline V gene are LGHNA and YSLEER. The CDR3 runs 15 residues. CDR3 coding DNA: TGCGCCAGCAGCCGCCGGGACACTACCTCCTATGGCTACACCTTC. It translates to CASSRRDTTSYGYTF.

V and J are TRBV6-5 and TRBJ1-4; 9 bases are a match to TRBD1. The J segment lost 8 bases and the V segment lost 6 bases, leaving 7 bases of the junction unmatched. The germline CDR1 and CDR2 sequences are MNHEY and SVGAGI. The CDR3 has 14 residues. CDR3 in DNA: TGTGCCAGCAGAACAGGGGGCGTAGAGGAAAAACTGTTTTTT. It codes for CASRTGGVEEKLFF.

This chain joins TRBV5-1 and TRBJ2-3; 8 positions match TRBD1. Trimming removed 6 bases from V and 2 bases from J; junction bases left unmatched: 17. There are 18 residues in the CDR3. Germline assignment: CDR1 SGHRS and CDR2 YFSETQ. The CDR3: CASTGAGGRLQPTDTQYF. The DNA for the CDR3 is TGCGCCAGCACAGGGGCAGGGGGCCGTCTCCAACCCACAGATACGCAGTATTTT.

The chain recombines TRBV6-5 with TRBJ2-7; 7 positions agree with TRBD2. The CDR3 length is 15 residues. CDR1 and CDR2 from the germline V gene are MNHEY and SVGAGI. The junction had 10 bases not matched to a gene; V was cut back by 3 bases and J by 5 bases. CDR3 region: CASSYGGRGSDEQYF. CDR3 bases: TGTGCCAGCAGTTATGGGGGGAGGGGTTCAGACGAGCAGTACTTC.

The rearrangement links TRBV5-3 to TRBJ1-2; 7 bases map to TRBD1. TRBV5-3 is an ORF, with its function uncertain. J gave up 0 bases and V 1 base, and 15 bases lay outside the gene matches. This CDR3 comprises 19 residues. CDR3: CARSLLRTTCQGANYGYTF. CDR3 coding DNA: TGTGCCAGAAGCTTGTTACGGACAACATGCCAGGGGGCTAACTATGGCTACACCTTC.

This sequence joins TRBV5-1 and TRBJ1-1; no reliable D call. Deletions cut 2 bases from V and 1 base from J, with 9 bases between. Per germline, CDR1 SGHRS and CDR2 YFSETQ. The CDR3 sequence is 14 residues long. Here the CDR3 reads CASSFEGGNTEAFF. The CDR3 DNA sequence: TGCGCCAGCAGCTTTGAGGGAGGGAACACTGAAGCTTTCTTT.

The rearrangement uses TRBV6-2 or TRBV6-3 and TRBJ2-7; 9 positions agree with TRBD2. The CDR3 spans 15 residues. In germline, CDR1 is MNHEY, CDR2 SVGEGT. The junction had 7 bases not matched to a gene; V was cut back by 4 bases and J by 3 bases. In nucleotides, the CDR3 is TGTGCCAGCAGTTTGGGAGCGGGGGGCATCTACGAGCAGTACTTC. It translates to CASSLGAGGIYEQYF.

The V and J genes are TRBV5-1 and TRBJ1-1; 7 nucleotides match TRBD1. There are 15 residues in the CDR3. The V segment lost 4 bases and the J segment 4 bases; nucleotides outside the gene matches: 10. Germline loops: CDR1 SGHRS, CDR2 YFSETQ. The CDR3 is CASSMGDSYTTEAFF. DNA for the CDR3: TGCGCCAGCAGCATGGGGGACAGCTATACCACTGAAGCTTTCTTT.

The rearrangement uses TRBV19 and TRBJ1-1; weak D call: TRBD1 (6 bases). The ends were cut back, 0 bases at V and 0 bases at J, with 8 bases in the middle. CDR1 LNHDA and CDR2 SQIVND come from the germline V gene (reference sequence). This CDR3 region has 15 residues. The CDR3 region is CASSIDGQMNTEAFF. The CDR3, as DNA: TGTGCCAGTAGTATAGATGGACAGATGAACACTGAAGCTTTCTTT.

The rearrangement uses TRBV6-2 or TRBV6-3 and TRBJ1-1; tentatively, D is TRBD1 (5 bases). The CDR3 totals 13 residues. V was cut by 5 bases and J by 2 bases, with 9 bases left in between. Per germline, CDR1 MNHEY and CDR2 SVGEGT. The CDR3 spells CASSRQYNTEAFF. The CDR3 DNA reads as TGTGCCAGCAGTAGACAGTACAACACTGAAGCTTTCTTT.

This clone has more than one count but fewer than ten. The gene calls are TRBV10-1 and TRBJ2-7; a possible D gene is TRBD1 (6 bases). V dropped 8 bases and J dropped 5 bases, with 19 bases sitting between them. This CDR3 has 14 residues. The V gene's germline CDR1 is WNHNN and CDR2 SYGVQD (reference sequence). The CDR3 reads CASVPSRQVHEQYF. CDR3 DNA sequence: TGCGCCAGCGTCCCCTCCCGACAGGTCCACGAGCAGTACTTC.